The T cell receptor (beta chain) described here comes from a study of CD8 T cells in ankylosing spondylitis. Each CDR3 protein gets one entry after TCRdb re-called the 5' RACE reads with MiXCR. This table holds 150,000 to 200,000 distinct CDR3 sequences, around a third found once. This clonotype has a handful of counts. The sequenced sample was synovial fluid, either unsorted or a sorted T cell fraction (not recorded which). This receptor was obtained from a male donor with ankylosing spondylitis.

For the CDR3, the DNA is TGTGCCAGTAGAAACGACAGGGTCGGCGAGCAGTACTTC. Protein sequence: CASRNDRVGEQYF. V is TRBV19 and J is TRBJ2-7, with TRBD1 identical over 7 bases. The CDR3 runs to 13 residues. V gave up 6 bases and J gave up 6 bases; unmatched junction bases: 8. Germline V gives CDR1 LNHDA, CDR2 SQIVND (reference sequence).